This paragraph covers one T cell receptor beta chain sequence. The sample originates from a study of cytomegalovirus exposure and HLA in healthy donors. V shed 0 bases and J shed 2 bases, with 6 bases lying between them. The CDR3 is 14 residues long. The V gene's germline CDR1 is SGDLS and CDR2 YYNGEE. Researchers ran the PCR with 60 Vbeta and 13 Jbeta primers. Clones were read by immunoSEQ multiplex PCR, and TCRdb kept only the in-frame ones, dropping some. The sample contains 90,000 to 120,000 clones, 81% of which appear only once. Sequencing was done on a sample of PBMCs. The receptor was isolated from a man aged 25 to 40 in good health and CMV-seronegative. This sequence joins TRBV9 and TRBJ1-5; D perhaps matches TRBD1 (5 bases). The DNA of the CDR3 is TGTGCCAGCAGCGTAGAAGGGGGCAATCAGCCCCAGCATTTT. This gives the protein CASSVEGGNQPQHF.